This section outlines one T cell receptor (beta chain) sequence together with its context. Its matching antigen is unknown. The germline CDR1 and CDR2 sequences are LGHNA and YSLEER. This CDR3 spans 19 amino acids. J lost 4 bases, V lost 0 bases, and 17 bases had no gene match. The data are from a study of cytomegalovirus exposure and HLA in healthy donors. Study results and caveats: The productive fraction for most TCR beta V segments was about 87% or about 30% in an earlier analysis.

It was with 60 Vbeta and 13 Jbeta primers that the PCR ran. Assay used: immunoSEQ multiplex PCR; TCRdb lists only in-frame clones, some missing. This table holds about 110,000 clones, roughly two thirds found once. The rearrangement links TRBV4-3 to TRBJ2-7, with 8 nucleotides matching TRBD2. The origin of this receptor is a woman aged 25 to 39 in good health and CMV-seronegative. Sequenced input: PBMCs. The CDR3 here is CASSQDWIVIAGFLYEQYF. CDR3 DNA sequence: TGCGCCAGCAGCCAAGATTGGATTGTAATAGCGGGATTTCTATACGAGCAGTACTTC.